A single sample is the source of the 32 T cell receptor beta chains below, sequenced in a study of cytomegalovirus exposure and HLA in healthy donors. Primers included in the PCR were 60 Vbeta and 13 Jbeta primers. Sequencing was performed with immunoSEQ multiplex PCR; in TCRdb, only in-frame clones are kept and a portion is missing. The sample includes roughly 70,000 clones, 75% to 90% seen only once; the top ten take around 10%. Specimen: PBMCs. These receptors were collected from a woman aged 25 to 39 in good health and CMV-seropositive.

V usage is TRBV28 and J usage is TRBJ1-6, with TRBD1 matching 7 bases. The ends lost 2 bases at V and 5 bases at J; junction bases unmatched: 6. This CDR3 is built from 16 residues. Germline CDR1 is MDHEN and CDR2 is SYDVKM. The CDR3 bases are TGTGCCAGCAGTTTACTACAGGGGAGGCATAATTCACCCCTCCACTTT. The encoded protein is CASSLLQGRHNSPLHF.

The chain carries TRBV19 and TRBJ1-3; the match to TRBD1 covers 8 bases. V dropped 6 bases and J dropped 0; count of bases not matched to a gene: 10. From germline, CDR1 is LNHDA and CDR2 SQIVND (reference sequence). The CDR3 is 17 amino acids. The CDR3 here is CASSRGQFLPSGNTIYF. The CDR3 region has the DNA TGTGCCAGTAGCAGGGGGCAGTTTCTTCCCTCTGGAAACACCATATATTTT. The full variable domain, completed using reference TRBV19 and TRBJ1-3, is DGGITQSPKYLFRKEGQNVTLSCEQNLNHDAMYWYRQDPGQGLRLIYYSQIVNDFQKGDIAEGYSVSREKKESFPLTVTSAQKNPTAFYLCASSRGQFLPSGNTIYFGEGSWLTVV.

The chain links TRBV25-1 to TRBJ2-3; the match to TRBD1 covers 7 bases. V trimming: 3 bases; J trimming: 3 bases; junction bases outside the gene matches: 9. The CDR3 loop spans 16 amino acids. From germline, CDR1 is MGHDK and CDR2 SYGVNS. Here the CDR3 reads CASSDARGQETDTQYF. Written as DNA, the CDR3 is TGTGCCAGCAGTGACGCCCGAGGACAGGAGACAGATACGCAGTATTTT.

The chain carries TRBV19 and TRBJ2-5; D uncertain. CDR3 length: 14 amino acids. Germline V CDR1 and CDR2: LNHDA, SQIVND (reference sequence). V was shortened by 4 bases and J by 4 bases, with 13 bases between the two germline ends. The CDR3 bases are TGTGCCAGTAGTAGAACAGATACCCGAGAGACCCAGTACTTC. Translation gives CASSRTDTRETQYF.

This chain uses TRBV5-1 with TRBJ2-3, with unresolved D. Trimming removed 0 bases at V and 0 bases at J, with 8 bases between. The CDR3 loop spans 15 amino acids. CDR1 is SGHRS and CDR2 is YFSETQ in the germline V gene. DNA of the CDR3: TGCGCCAGCAGCTTGGGGGCCCCGAGCACAGATACGCAGTATTTT. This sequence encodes CASSLGAPSTDTQYF.

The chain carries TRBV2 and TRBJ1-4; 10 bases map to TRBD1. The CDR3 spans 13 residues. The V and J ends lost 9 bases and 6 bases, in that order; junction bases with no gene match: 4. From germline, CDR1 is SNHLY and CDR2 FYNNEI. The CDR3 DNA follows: TGTGCCAGTCTCGGGACAGGGGATGAAAAACTGTTTTTT. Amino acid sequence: CASLGTGDEKLFF.

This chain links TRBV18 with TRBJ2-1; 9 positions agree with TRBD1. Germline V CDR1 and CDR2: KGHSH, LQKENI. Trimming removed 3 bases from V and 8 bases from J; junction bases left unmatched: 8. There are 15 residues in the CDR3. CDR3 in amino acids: CASSPRQGGPYEQFF. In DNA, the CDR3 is TGTGCCAGCTCACCGCGACAGGGGGGCCCGTATGAGCAGTTCTTC.

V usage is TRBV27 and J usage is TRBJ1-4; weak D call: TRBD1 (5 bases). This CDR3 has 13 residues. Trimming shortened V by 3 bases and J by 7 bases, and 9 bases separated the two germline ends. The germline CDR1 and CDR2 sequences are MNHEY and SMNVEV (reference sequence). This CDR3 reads CASSFLGGEKLFF. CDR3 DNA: TGTGCCAGCAGTTTTCTGGGGGGTGAAAAACTGTTTTTT.

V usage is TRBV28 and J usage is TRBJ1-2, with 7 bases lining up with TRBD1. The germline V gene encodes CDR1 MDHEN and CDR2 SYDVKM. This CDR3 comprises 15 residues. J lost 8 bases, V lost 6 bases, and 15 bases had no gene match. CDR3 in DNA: TGTGCCAGCAGCAACCTTGATGAGGGGGCCGGGGGCTACACCTTC. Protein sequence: CASSNLDEGAGGYTF.

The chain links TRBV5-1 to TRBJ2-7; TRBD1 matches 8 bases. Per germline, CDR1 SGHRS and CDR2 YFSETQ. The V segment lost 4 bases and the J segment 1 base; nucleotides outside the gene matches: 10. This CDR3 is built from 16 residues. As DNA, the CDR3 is TGCGCCAGCAGCCCTTCCCAGGGGGCCTTTTCCTACGAGCAGTACTTC. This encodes CASSPSQGAFSYEQYF.

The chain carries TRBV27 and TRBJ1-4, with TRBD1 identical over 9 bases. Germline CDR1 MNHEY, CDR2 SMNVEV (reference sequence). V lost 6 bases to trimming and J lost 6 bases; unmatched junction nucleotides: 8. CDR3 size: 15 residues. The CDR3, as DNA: TGTGCCAGCAGCGGAAGACAGGGGGTGGATGAAAAACTGTTTTTT. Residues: CASSGRQGVDEKLFF.

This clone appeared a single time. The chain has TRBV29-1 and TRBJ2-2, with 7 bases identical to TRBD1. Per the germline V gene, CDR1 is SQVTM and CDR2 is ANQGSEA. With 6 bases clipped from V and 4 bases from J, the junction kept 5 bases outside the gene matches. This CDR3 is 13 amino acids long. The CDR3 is CSVYRGSTGELFF. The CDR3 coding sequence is TGCAGCGTCTACAGGGGCTCCACCGGGGAGCTGTTTTTT.

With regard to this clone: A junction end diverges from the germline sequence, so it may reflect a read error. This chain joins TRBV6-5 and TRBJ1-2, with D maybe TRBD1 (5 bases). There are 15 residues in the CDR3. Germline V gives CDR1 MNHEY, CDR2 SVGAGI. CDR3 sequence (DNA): TGTGCCGGCAGTCACAGACAGCTAACTAACTATGGCTACACCTTC. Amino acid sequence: CAGSHRQLTNYGYTF.

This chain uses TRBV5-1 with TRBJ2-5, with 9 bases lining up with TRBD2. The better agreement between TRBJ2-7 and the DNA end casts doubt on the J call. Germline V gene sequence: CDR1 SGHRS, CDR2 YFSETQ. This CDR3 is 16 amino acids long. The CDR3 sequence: CASSSVGLAGSYEQYF. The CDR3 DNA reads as TGCGCCAGCAGTAGTGTCGGCCTAGCGGGGTCCTACGAGCAGTACTTC.

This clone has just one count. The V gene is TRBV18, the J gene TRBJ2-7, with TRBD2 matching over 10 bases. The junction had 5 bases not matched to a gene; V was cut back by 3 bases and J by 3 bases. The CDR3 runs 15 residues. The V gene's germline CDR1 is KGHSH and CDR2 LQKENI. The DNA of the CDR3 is TGTGCCAGCTCACCCAGTCTAGCGGGAGTCTACGAGCAGTACTTC. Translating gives CASSPSLAGVYEQYF.

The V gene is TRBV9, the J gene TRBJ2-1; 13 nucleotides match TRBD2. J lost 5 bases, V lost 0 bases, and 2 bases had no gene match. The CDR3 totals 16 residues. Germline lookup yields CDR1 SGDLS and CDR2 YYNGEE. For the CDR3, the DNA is TGTGCCAGCAGCGTAGAGGGACTAGCGGGACACAATGAGCAGTTCTTC. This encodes CASSVEGLAGHNEQFF.

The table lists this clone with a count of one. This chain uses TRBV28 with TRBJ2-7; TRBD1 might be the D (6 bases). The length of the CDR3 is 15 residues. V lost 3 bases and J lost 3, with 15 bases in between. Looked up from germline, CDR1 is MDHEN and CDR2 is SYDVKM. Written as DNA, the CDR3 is TGTGCCAGCAGTTTTAGGGTAGGGGGTAGCTACGAGCAGTACTTC. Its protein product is CASSFRVGGSYEQYF.

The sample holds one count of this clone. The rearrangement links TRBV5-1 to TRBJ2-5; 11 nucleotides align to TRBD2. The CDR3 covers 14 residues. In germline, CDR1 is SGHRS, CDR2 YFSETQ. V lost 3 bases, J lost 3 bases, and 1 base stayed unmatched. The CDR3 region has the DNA TGCGCCAGCAGCTCGGGACTAGCGGAAGAGACCCAGTACTTC. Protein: CASSSGLAEETQYF.

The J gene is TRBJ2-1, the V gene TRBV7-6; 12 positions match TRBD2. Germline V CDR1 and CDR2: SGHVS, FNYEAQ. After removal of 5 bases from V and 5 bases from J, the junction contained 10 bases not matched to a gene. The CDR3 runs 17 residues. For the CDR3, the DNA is TGTGCCAGCAGCGCGATCGTACTAGCGGGAGGCCACAATGAGCAGTTCTTC. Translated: CASSAIVLAGGHNEQFF.

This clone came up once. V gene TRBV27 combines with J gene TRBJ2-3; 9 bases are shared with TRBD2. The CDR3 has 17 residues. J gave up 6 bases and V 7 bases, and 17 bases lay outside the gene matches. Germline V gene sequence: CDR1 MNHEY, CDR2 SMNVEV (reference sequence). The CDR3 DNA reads TGTGCCAGCACGGCACGCTGGGGCGGGAGGGCATCGGATACGCAGTATTTT. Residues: CASTARWGGRASDTQYF.

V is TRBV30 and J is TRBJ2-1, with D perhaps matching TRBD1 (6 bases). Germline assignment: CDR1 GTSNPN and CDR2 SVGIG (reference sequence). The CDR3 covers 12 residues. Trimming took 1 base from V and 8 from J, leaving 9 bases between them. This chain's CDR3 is CAWSEGVYEQFF. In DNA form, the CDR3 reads TGTGCCTGGAGTGAGGGGGTTTATGAGCAGTTCTTC.

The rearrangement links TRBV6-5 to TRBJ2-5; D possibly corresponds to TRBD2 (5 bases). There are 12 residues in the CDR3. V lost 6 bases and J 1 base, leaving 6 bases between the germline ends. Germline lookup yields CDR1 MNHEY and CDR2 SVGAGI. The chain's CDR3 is CASRTTQETQYF. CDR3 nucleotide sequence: TGTGCCAGCAGGACTACCCAAGAGACCCAGTACTTC.

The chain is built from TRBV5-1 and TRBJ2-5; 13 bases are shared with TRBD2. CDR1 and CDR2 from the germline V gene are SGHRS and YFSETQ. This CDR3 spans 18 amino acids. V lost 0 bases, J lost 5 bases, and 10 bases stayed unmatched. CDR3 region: CASSLGTSGSAGEETQYF. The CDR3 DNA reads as TGCGCCAGCAGCTTGGGGACTAGCGGGAGTGCAGGGGAGGAGACCCAGTACTTC. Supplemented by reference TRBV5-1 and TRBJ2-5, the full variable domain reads KAGVTQTPRYLIKTRGQQVTLSCSPISGHRSVSWYQQTPGQGLQFLFEYFSETQRNKGNFPGRFSGRQFSNSRSEMNVSTLELGDSALYLCASSLGTSGSAGEETQYFGPGTRLLVL.

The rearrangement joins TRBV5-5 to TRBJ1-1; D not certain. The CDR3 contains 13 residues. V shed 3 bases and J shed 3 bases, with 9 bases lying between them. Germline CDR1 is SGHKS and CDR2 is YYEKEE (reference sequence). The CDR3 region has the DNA TGTGCCAGCAGCTCCGCCGGGGACACTGAAGCTTTCTTT. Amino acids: CASSSAGDTEAFF.

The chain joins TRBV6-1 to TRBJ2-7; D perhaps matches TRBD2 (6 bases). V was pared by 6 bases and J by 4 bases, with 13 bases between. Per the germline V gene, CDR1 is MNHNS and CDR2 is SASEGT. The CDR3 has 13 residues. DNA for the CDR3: TGTGCCAGCAGGGGGAGGACGGGATACGAGCAGTACTTC. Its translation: CASRGRTGYEQYF.

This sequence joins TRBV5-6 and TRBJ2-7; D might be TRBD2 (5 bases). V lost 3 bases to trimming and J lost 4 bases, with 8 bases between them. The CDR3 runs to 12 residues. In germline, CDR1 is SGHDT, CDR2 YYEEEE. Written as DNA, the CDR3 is TGTGCCAGCAGCTCAGGACTTTACGAGCAGTACTTC. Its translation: CASSSGLYEQYF.

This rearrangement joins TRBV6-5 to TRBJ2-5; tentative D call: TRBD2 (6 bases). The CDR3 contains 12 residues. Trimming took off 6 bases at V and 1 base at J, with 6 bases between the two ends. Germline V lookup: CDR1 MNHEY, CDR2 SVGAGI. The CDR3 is CASRGGQETQYF. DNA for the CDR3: TGTGCCAGCAGGGGAGGCCAAGAGACCCAGTACTTC.

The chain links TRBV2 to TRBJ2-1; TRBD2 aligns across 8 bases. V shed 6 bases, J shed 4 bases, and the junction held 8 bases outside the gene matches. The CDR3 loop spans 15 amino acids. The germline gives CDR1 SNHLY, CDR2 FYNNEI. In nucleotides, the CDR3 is TGTGCCAGCAGGCGGGGGGCCAACCCTTACAATGAGCAGTTCTTC. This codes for CASRRGANPYNEQFF.

The CDR3 region is CASSLRLGLAGGSSYEQYF. The CDR3 nucleotides are TGTGCCAGCAGCTTGAGGTTGGGACTAGCGGGAGGTAGCTCCTACGAGCAGTACTTC. This chain joins TRBV5-6 and TRBJ2-7; TRBD2 agrees at 15 bases. The CDR3 totals 19 residues. Trimming removed 1 base from V and 0 bases from J; junction bases left unmatched: 8. Germline assignment: CDR1 SGHDT and CDR2 YYEEEE.

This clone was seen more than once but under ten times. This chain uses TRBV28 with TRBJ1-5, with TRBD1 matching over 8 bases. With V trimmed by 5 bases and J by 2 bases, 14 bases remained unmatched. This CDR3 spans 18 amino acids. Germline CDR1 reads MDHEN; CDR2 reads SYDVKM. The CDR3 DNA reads TGTGCCAGCAGTGACGGGGACAGGACATCGGAGGGCAATCAGCCCCAGCATTTT. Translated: CASSDGDRTSEGNQPQHF. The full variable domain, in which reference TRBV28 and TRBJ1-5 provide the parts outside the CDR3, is DVKVTQSSRYLVKRTGEKVFLECVQDMDHENMFWYRQDPGLGLRLIYFSYDVKMKEKGDIPEGYSVSREKKERFSLILESASTNQTSMYLCASSDGDRTSEGNQPQHFGDGTRLSIL.

The CDR3 sequence is CASSLSRLGTDTQYF. CDR3 bases: TGTGCCAGCAGCTTAAGTAGATTGGGCACAGATACGCAGTATTTT. The J gene is TRBJ2-3, the V gene TRBV11-2; D gene unclear. CDR3 size: 15 residues. Germline V gene sequence: CDR1 SGHAT, CDR2 FQNNGV. V gave up 2 bases and J gave up 1 base, with 10 bases separating them.

CDR3 coding DNA: TGTGCCAGCAGTGGACTTAGCGGGAGGGACCAAGAGACCCAGTACTTC. Translating gives CASSGLSGRDQETQYF. The chain joins TRBV25-1 to TRBJ2-5; 11 nucleotides agree with TRBD2. Trimming cost V 4 bases and J 0 bases; bases outside gene matches: 4. Germline V lookup: CDR1 MGHDK, CDR2 SYGVNS. CDR3 length equals 16 residues.